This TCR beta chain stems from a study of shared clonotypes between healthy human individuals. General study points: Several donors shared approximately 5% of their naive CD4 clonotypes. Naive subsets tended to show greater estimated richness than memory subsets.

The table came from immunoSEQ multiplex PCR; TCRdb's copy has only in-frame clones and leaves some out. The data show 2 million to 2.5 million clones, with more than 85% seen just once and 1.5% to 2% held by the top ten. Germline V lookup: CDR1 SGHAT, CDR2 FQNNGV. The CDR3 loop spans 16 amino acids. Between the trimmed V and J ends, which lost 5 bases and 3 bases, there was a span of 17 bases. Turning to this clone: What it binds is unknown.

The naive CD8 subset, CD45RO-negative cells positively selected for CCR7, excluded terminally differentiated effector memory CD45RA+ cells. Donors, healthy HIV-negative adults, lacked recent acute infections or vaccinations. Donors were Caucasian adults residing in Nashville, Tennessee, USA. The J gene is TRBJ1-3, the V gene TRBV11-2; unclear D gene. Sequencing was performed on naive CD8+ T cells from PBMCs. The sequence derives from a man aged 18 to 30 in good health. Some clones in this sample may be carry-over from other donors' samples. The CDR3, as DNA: TGTGCCAGCAGCAAGGATCGAAGGTTGGGTGGAAACACCATATATTTT. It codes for CASSKDRRLGGNTIYF.